This T cell receptor beta chain appears in the sequencing data of a study of cytomegalovirus exposure and HLA in healthy donors. On the study more broadly: The study's early data release held around 85 million unique TCRs from HLA-typed donors.

Findings of the study overall: Segments of the TCR beta V type were, in most cases, productive about 90% or about 30% of the time in an earlier analysis. Later analysis associated a missense DCLRE1C variant with TCR beta V- and J-gene trimming.

The primer mix had 60 Vbeta and 13 Jbeta primers. Clones were sequenced by immunoSEQ multiplex PCR, and TCRdb holds only the in-frame ones, with some missing. This sample carries 150,000 or so clones, 60% to 75% of them seen once, and the ten largest clones take about 2.6%. About this clone itself: What it binds is unknown.

Germline assignment: CDR1 SGHDT and CDR2 YYEEEE. This CDR3 contains 13 residues. Trimming took off 4 bases at V and 4 bases at J, with 11 bases between the two ends. This chain connects TRBV5-6 to TRBJ1-2; D might be TRBD1 (6 bases). The TCR originated in a man younger than 30 in good health and CMV-seronegative. The specimen sequenced was PBMCs. The DNA for the CDR3 is TGTGCCAGCAGCATAGGGGGGGCCTATGGCTACACCTTC. This encodes CASSIGGAYGYTF.